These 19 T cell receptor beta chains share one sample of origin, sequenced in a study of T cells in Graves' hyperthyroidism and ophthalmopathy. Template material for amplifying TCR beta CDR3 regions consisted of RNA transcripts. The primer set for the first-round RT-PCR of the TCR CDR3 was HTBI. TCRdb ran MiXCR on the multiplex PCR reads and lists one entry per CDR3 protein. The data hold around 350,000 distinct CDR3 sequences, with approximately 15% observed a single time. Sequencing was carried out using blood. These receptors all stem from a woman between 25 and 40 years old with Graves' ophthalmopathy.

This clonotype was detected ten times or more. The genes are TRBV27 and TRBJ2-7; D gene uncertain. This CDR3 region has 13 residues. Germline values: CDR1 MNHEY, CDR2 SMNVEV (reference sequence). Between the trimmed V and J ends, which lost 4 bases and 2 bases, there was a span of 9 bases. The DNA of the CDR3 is TGTGCCAGCAGTTCGCTAGGAACCTACGAGCAGTACTTC. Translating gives CASSSLGTYEQYF.

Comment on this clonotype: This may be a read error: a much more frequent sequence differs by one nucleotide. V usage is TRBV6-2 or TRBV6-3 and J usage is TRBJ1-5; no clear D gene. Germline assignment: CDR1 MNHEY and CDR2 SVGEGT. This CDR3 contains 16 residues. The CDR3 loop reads CAGSSSPVGRNQPQHF. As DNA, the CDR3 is TGTGCCGGCAGTTCTTCCCCGGTCGGCCGTAATCAGCCCCAGCATTTT.

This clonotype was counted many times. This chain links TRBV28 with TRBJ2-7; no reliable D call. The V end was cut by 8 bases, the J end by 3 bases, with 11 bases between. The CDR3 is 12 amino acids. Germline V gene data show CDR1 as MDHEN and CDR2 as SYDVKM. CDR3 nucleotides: TGTGCCAGCCGTTCCTTTCTCTACGAGCAGTACTTC. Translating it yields CASRSFLYEQYF.

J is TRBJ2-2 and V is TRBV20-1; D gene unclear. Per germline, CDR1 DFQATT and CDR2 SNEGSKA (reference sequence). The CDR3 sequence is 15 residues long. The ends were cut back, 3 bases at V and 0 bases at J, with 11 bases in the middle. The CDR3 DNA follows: TGCAGTGCTAGTGAGTGGCAAGCGAACACCGGGGAGCTGTTTTTT. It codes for CSASEWQANTGELFF.

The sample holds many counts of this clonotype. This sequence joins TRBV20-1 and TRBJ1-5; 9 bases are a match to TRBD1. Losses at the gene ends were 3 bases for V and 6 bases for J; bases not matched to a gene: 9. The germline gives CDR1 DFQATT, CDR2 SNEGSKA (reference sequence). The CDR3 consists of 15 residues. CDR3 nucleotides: TGCAGTGCTAGGCCCCTTCGGACAGGGGTTCAGCCCCAGCATTTT. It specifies CSARPLRTGVQPQHF.

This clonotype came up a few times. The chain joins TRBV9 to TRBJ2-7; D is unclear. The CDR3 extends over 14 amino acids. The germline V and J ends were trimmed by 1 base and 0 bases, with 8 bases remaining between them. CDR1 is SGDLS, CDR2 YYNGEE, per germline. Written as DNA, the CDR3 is TGTGCCAGCAGCGTACAGGTGAGCTCCTACGAGCAGTACTTC. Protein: CASSVQVSSYEQYF.

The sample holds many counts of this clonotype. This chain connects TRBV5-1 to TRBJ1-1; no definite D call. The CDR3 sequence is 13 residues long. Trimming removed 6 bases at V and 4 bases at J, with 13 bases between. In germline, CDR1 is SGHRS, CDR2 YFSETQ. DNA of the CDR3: TGCGCCAGCATACTAGGAGGTGCCACTGAAGCTTTCTTT. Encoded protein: CASILGGATEAFF.

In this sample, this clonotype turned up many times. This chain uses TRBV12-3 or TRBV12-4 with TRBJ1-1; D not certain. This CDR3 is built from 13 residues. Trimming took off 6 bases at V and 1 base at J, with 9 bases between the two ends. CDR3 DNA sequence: TGTGCCAGCAGGGACGGTACGAACACTGAAGCTTTCTTT. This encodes CASRDGTNTEAFF.

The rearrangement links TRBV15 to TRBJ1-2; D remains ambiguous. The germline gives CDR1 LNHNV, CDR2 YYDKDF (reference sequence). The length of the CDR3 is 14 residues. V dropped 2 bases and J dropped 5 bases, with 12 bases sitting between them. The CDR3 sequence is CATSRTTEPYGYTF. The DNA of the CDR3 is TGTGCCACCAGCAGAACGACGGAGCCTTATGGCTACACCTTC.

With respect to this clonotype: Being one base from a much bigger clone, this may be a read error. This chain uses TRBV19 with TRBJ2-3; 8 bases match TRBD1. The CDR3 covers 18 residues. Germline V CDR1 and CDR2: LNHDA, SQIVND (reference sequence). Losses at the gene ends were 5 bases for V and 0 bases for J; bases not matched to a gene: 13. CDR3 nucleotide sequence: TGTGCCAGTAGTTTCGAGAGGCTTGGGACAGGAAGCACAGATACGCAGTATTTT. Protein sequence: CASSFERLGTGSTDTQYF.

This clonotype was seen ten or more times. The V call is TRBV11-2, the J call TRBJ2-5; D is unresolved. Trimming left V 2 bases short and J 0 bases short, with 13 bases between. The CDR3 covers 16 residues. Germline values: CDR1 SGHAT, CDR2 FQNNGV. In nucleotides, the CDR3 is TGTGCCAGCAGCTTACGGGTCCTATCGGACCAAGAGACCCAGTACTTC. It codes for CASSLRVLSDQETQYF.

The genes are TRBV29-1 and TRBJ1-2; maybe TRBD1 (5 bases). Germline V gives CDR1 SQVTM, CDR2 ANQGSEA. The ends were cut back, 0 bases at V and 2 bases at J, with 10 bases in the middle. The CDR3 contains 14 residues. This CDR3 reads CSVEEGGANYGYTF. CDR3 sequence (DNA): TGCAGCGTTGAAGAGGGTGGGGCCAACTATGGCTACACCTTC.

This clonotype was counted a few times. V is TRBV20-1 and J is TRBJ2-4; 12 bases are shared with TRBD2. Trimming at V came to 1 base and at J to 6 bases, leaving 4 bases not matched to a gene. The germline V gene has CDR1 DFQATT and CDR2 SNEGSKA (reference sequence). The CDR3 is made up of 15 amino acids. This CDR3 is CSARASGGARNIQYF. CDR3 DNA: TGCAGTGCTAGAGCTAGCGGGGGGGCCCGAAACATTCAGTACTTC.

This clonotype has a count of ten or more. The CDR3 bases are TGTGCCAGCAACAATCGATGGCAGCCCCAGCATTTT. This encodes CASNNRWQPQHF. This sequence joins TRBV25-1 and TRBJ1-5; D is uncertain. With 7 bases removed from V and 7 bases from J, the gap between germline ends came to 11 bases. Germline V gene sequence: CDR1 MGHDK, CDR2 SYGVNS. This CDR3 has 12 residues.

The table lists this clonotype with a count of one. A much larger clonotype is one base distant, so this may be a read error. The chain's CDR3 is CAGSPRAGGTGELFF. The DNA of the CDR3 is TGTGCCGGCAGCCCCCGAGCGGGGGGGACCGGGGAGCTGTTTTTT. The chain uses TRBV7-2 and TRBJ2-2, with 10 bases fitting TRBD2. This CDR3 spans 15 amino acids. Per germline, CDR1 SGHTA and CDR2 FQGNSA.

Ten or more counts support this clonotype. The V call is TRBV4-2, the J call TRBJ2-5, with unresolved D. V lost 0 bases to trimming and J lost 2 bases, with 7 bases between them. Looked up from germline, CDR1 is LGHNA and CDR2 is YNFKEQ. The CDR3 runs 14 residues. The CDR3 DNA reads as TGTGCCAGCAGCCAAGATGGCCGGCAAGAGACCCAGTACTTC. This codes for CASSQDGRQETQYF.

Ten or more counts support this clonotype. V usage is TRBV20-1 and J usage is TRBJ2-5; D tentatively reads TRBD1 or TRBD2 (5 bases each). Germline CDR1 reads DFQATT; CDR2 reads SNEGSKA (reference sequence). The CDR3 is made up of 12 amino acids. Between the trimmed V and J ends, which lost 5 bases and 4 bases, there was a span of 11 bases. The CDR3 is CSASGAGETQYF. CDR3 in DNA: TGCAGTGCTTCCGGGGCTGGAGAGACCCAGTACTTC.

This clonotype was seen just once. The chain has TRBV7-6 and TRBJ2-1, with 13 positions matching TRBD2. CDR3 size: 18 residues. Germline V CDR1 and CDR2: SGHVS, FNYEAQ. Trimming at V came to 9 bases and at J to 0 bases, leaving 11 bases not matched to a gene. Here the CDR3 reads CASSRGLAGLSSYNEQFF. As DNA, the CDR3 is TGTGCCAGTAGTCGGGGACTAGCGGGGCTTAGCTCCTACAATGAGCAGTTCTTC.

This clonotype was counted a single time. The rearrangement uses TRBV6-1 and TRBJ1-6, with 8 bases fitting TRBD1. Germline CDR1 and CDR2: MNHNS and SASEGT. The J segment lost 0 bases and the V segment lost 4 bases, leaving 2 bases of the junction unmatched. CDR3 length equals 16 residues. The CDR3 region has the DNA TGTGCCAGCAGTGCGACAGGGGACTCCTATAATTCACCCCTCCACTTT. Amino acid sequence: CASSATGDSYNSPLHF.